One sample yielded the 24 T cell receptor beta chains listed below, sequenced in a study of blood T cells in healthy people across ages. Through a sample-barcoded 5' primer and a J-beta primer mix, a second PCR was run for 7 to 11 cycles. TCRdb itself ran the 5' RACE reads through MiXCR, one entry per CDR3 protein. The sample includes about 620,000 distinct CDR3 sequences, 20% to 25% of them seen just once. The sequenced material came from blood. The receptors derive from a man in his 70s in good health.

The chain employs TRBV7-2 and TRBJ2-6, with a tentative D call TRBD2 (5 bases). Germline-derived CDR1 and CDR2 are SGHTA and FQGNSA. The V end lost 7 bases, the J end lost 2 bases, and 9 bases lay between the germline ends. The CDR3 spans 14 residues. The CDR3 region is CASTSLAGANVLTF. For the CDR3, the DNA is TGTGCCAGCACCTCACTAGCTGGGGCCAACGTCCTGACTTTC.

The V and J genes are TRBV7-3 and TRBJ2-2; TRBD2 matches at 9 bases. CDR1 and CDR2 (germline): SGHTA, FQGTGA. V lost 1 base, J lost 5 bases, and 2 bases stayed unmatched. This CDR3 has 15 residues. The chain's CDR3 is CASSLNSGGTGELFF. The DNA of the CDR3 is TGTGCCAGCAGCTTAAACAGCGGGGGGACCGGGGAGCTGTTTTTT.

The chain joins TRBV5-5 to TRBJ2-3; TRBD2 is a possible D gene (5 bases). Germline assignment: CDR1 SGHKS and CDR2 YYEKEE (reference sequence). The V gene lost 1 base and the J gene lost 8 bases, with 26 bases spanning the gap. The CDR3 is 18 amino acids. The CDR3 DNA is TGTGCCAGCAGCTTGAGCACGGCGGAGGCAGGCCCTATGGGTACGCAGTATTTT. Its translation is CASSLSTAEAGPMGTQYF.

This clonotype occurred a few times. The chain uses TRBV18 and TRBJ2-1; D might be TRBD1 (5 bases). CDR3 length: 15 residues. Trimming removed 1 base from V and 3 bases from J, with 10 bases in between. Germline values: CDR1 KGHSH, CDR2 LQKENI. CDR3 nucleotides: TGTGCCAGCTCACCACTAGCTCAGGGCTACAATGAGCAGTTCTTC. Protein sequence: CASSPLAQGYNEQFF.

Only a few counts were recorded for this clonotype. A read error may produce the germline difference seen at one junction end. This chain uses TRBV12-3 or TRBV12-4 with TRBJ2-2, with 7 bases that match TRBD2. This CDR3 spans 13 amino acids. This chain's CDR3 is CASSLDGRGELSF. Written as DNA, the CDR3 is TGTGCCAGCAGTTTAGACGGTCGGGGGGAGCTGTCTTTT.

A remark on this clonotype: The germline gene is not matched at one end of the junction; a read error may be the cause. The chain combines TRBV6-5 with TRBJ1-1; D remains ambiguous. The CDR3 consists of 15 residues. In germline, CDR1 is MNHEY, CDR2 SVGAGI. CDR3 in amino acids: CASSYGGPVISEAFF. The CDR3 coding sequence is TGTGCCAGCAGTTACGGAGGCCCGGTGATATCTGAAGCCTTCTTT.

This clonotype was counted at least ten times. The chain combines TRBV28 with TRBJ2-7; 12 nucleotides align to TRBD2. Germline V lookup: CDR1 MDHEN, CDR2 SYDVKM. The trim removed 7 bases at V and 4 bases at J, leaving 5 bases unmatched. The CDR3 is 14 residues long. CDR3 loop: CASMPSGRGYEQYF. The CDR3 nucleotides are TGTGCCAGCATGCCTAGCGGGAGGGGTTACGAGCAGTACTTC.

The gene calls are TRBV29-1 and TRBJ1-5; 7 nucleotides line up with TRBD1. Unmatched junction bases numbered 6, after V lost 6 bases and J lost 4 bases. In germline, CDR1 is SQVTM, CDR2 ANQGSEA. The CDR3 has 13 residues. CDR3 DNA sequence: TGCAGCGTCGCCGGGACAGAGAATCAGCCCCAGCATTTT. This sequence encodes CSVAGTENQPQHF.

This clonotype was seen a handful of times. This sequence joins TRBV20-1 and TRBJ1-4; unclear D gene. This CDR3 has 10 amino acids. The germline CDR1 and CDR2 sequences are DFQATT and SNEGSKA (reference sequence). Trimming shortened V by 5 bases and J by 6 bases, and 4 bases separated the two germline ends. CDR3 nucleotides: TGCAGTGCTGCTTATGAAAAACTGTTTTTT. It specifies CSAAYEKLFF.

This clonotype was recorded a few times. The chain joins TRBV12-3 or TRBV12-4 to TRBJ2-5, with 7 bases identical to TRBD2. Germline trimming cut 6 bases from V and 9 bases from J; bases unmatched to any gene: 10. This CDR3 region has 13 residues. CDR3 bases: TGTGCCAGCAGACTAGCGAACTCAGCCGCCCAGTACTTC. This translates into CASRLANSAAQYF.

J is TRBJ2-3 and V is TRBV6-1; the match to TRBD2 covers 8 bases. This CDR3 contains 17 residues. The J segment lost 0 bases and the V segment lost 7 bases, leaving 12 bases of the junction unmatched. Germline V gene sequence: CDR1 MNHNS, CDR2 SASEGT. CDR3 bases: TGTGCCAGCACCTCACGGGGGGGCGGGAGGAGCACAGATACGCAGTATTTT. Protein: CASTSRGGGRSTDTQYF.

CDR3 DNA sequence: TGTGCCAGCAGCGAGGGACTACAGCCTAGTTCCCACGAGACCCAGTACTTC. Translation gives CASSEGLQPSSHETQYF. The V gene is TRBV5-6, the J gene TRBJ2-5, with TRBD2 matching over 7 bases. V lost 4 bases, J lost 5 bases, and 17 bases stayed unmatched. This CDR3 has 17 amino acids. Per germline, CDR1 SGHDT and CDR2 YYEEEE.

The table lists this clonotype with a few counts. The chain uses TRBV28 and TRBJ2-3, with TRBD2 matching 8 bases. J gave up 5 bases and V 4 bases, and 8 bases lay outside the gene matches. In germline, CDR1 is MDHEN, CDR2 SYDVKM. The CDR3 is 15 amino acids. The CDR3 is CASSSLRAGGDTQYF. As DNA, the CDR3 is TGTGCCAGCAGTTCCCTCCGGGCGGGAGGAGATACGCAGTATTTT.

The V gene is TRBV12-3 or TRBV12-4, the J gene TRBJ1-2; TRBD1 aligns across 10 bases. Unmatched junction bases numbered 8, after V lost 5 bases and J lost 5 bases. This CDR3 is built from 15 residues. The CDR3, as DNA: TGTGCCAGCAGTGCCCCGGGACAGGGGAGATATGGCTACACCTTC. Translation: CASSAPGQGRYGYTF.

In this sample, this clonotype turned up a few times. In nucleotides, the CDR3 is TGTGCCAGCAGTGAAGGGGGAAGGAGCAATCAGCCCCAGCATTTT. As protein: CASSEGGRSNQPQHF. This chain links TRBV6-1 with TRBJ1-5; D call uncertain. Per the germline V gene, CDR1 is MNHNS and CDR2 is SASEGT. V lost 1 base, J lost 1 base, and 8 bases lay in between. CDR3 length: 15 residues.

The J gene is TRBJ2-5, the V gene TRBV5-1, with D perhaps assigned TRBD1 or TRBD2 (5 bases each). Between the trimmed V and J ends, which lost 0 bases and 6 bases, there was a span of 15 bases. Germline CDR1 is SGHRS and CDR2 is YFSETQ. The CDR3 sequence is 15 residues long. Here the CDR3 DNA reads TGCGCCAGCAGCTTGGCCGGGGCAGGACAAAAGACCCAGTACTTC. This sequence encodes CASSLAGAGQKTQYF.

The chain carries TRBV24-1 and TRBJ1-5, with D uncertain. Trimming removed 4 bases from V and 6 bases from J, with 12 bases in between. The CDR3 extends over 14 amino acids. Germline lookup yields CDR1 KGHDR and CDR2 SFDVKD. Here the CDR3 reads CATSDSLRGQPQHF. The DNA for the CDR3 is TGTGCCACCAGTGACAGCCTACGGGGTCAGCCCCAGCATTTT.

This clonotype was found a few times. The chain has TRBV7-9 and TRBJ2-5, with a weak D call TRBD1 (6 bases). With 0 bases removed from V and 0 bases from J, the gap between germline ends came to 11 bases. CDR3 size: 16 residues. Germline CDR1 is SEHNR and CDR2 is FQNEAQ (reference sequence). The CDR3 sequence is CASSLAPRTDQETQYF. The CDR3 nucleotides are TGTGCCAGCAGCTTAGCCCCTAGGACAGACCAAGAGACCCAGTACTTC.

The chain recombines TRBV12-3 or TRBV12-4 with TRBJ1-5; tentative D call: TRBD1 (6 bases). CDR3 size: 17 residues. Trimming left V 1 base short and J 5 bases short, with 18 bases between. The CDR3: CASSLEGGGASHQPQHF. CDR3 nucleotide sequence: TGTGCCAGCAGTTTAGAAGGAGGGGGAGCCTCGCATCAGCCCCAGCATTTT.

The genes are TRBV13 and TRBJ2-7; TRBD2 might be the D (6 bases). This CDR3 comprises 14 residues. V lost 5 bases, J lost 0 bases, and 11 bases lay in between. From germline, CDR1 is PRHDT and CDR2 FYEKMQ (reference sequence). CDR3 residues: CASSRGGLSYEQYF. In DNA, the CDR3 is TGTGCCAGCAGCCGGGGAGGCCTCTCCTACGAGCAGTACTTC.

This clonotype was counted once. The V and J genes are TRBV20-1 and TRBJ1-4; no reliable D call. The germline gives CDR1 DFQATT, CDR2 SNEGSKA (reference sequence). V shed 3 bases and J shed 0 bases, with 8 bases lying between them. The CDR3 loop spans 14 amino acids. The CDR3 region is CSASPGATNEKLFF. As DNA, the CDR3 is TGCAGTGCTAGTCCCGGAGCAACTAATGAAAAACTGTTTTTT.

This clonotype was counted a few times. The genes are TRBV14 and TRBJ1-1; the D is unclear. The CDR3 runs 14 residues. The V gene's germline CDR1 is SGHDN and CDR2 FVKESK. V was cut by 2 bases and J by 4 bases, with 11 bases left in between. The CDR3, as DNA: TGTGCCAGCAGCCAATTACCCGCAACCACTGAAGCTTTCTTT. The encoded protein is CASSQLPATTEAFF.

The table lists this clonotype with a few counts. This chain uses TRBV6-2 or TRBV6-3 with TRBJ2-5, with 7 nucleotides matching TRBD1. TRBJ2-1 matches the DNA end more closely, so the J call is doubtful. The CDR3 sequence is 12 residues long. CDR1 and CDR2 from the germline V gene are MNHEY and SVGEGT. The CDR3 nucleotides read TGTGCCAGCAGTCGACAGGGAAGTGAGCAGTTCTTC. It codes for CASSRQGSEQFF.

In its sample, this clonotype was seen once. The chain links TRBV19 to TRBJ1-4; D not certain. Trimming removed 1 base from V and 3 bases from J, with 9 bases in between. The germline CDR1 and CDR2 sequences are LNHDA and SQIVND (reference sequence). The CDR3 has 15 amino acids. In DNA, the CDR3 is TGTGCCAGTAGTATAGCTGCCCAGGCTAATGAAAAACTGTTTTTT. Protein sequence: CASSIAAQANEKLFF. The variable domain in full, with the rest retrieved from reference TRBV19 and TRBJ1-4, is DGGITQSPKYLFRKEGQNVTLSCEQNLNHDAMYWYRQDPGQGLRLIYYSQIVNDFQKGDIAEGYSVSREKKESFPLTVTSAQKNPTAFYLCASSIAAQANEKLFFGSGTQLSVL.